This T cell receptor (beta chain) was observed in a study of blood T cells in healthy people across ages (dated by TCRdb to between 2015 and 2016). Notes on the research overall: In model experiments, template switching captured about one uniquely barcoded TCR beta cDNA molecule for every two T cells. To track age-related changes in TCR beta repertoire diversity, the study relied on deep sequencing normalized with unique cDNA molecular identifiers. The donors were divided into four age groups: young (average approximately 17 years), middle-aged (almost 40), aged (about 60) and long-lived (around 80). To avoid experimental bias, donors of different ages were spread randomly across the sequencing lanes. Two additional independent replicas of 1 million unique cDNA reads from the same blood draw were analyzed for two donors (one aged 18 to 29 and one aged 80 or older).

The method was 5' RACE. The listed sequencing device is Illumina HiSeq 2500. A second PCR of about 7 to 12 cycles was run with a J-beta primer mix and a sample-barcoded 5' primer. A template-switch 5' adaptor carrying 12 random nucleotides introduced a unique molecular identifier onto each TCR beta cDNA molecule. Each sample yielded at least 3 million CDR3-containing paired-end reads. All of the RNA was converted into first-strand cDNA using the Mint cDNA synthesis kit, with a TRBC-specific oligonucleotide serving as the primer. After uracil-DNA glycosylase treatment, a first 18-cycle PCR used universal primers M1SS and BC2_uni_R on all cDNA. The authors' pipeline ran thus. Normalization of each sample was performed by random selection of 1 million high-quality reads, each carrying a distinct molecular identifier. Instead of being binned into consensus sequences, reads that shared molecular identifiers were thrown out. CDR3 identification, clonotype clustering and error correction used MiTCR with a Q25 quality threshold and the strictest error-elimination algorithm. A nonparametric unseen species model with Euler transformation was used to estimate lower-bound total TCR beta diversity. TCRdb's own reprocessing of the public reads used fastp at Q25 and MiXCR and kept productive beta chains. Duplicate CDR3 protein sequences are folded into a single record with the most common DNA and genes. It is TCRdb's table, rather than the study itself, that gives the V and J calls and clone size. The sample table records hundreds of thousands of distinct CDR3 sequences; 55% to 70% of these occur just once. About 20% of the sample is held by the ten biggest clonotypes.

The cysteine opens and the phenylalanine closes a CDR3 of 15 amino acids. Only CDR3 DNA remains: 45 bases, in frame from the first base. Via the germline V gene, CDR1 is SGHAT and CDR2 FQNNGV. Ends trimmed: V by 4 bases, J by 7 bases; bases unmatched to a gene: 13. Remarks on this clonotype: Its antigen target is currently unknown. Base quality data are lacking; no much larger clone is found one base away.

The donors were some 36 Caucasian individuals from Russia, aged 6 to 90 years, who were systemically healthy. Each donor gave roughly 9.5 milliliters of peripheral blood, collected into EDTA-treated Vacutainer tubes. Ficoll-Paque density-gradient centrifugation was used to isolate PBMCs, with at least 6.5 million per sample. Trizol reagent was used to extract total RNA from PBMCs, with at least 5.5 micrograms per sample. The percentages of naive CD45RAhigh/CD27high T cells were determined by flow cytometry on a PBMC aliquot from every donor. Study-level results and caveats: As age increased, observed TCR beta diversity per million T cells dropped in a roughly linear way, and a significant reduction was already evident by age roughly 40. Estimates of total diversity based on one million sequenced T cells were regarded as lower bounds and as underestimates. The CMV infection status of donors was not known, potentially confounding age-related changes in expanded clonotypes. Because profiling used bulk unsorted PBMCs, naive and antigen-experienced compartments could not be compared conclusively. There was a strong correlation between observed TCR beta diversity and the percentage of naive T cells measured by flow cytometry. Compared with the aged group, more naive CD4+ T cells, fewer expanded clones and increased TCR diversity were shown by the long-lived group, suggesting age selection.

This clonotype was obtained from a man in his thirties or forties in good health. The sample taken for sequencing was blood. The V and J genes are TRBV11-2 and TRBJ2-7; 7 of the junction bases match TRBD2. The sequence in DNA is TGTGCCAGCAGCTCAGCGGGAAGGTGGATCGATGAGCAGTACTTC. It specifies CASSSAGRWIDEQYF.